A single sample gave rise to the 20 T cell receptor beta chains below, sequenced in a study of neurological immune-mediated disorders. From the 5' RACE reads, TCRdb called clonotypes with MiXCR, one entry per CDR3 protein. Here the sample spans approximately 20,000 distinct CDR3 sequences, roughly 7.5% being singletons. Material for sequencing was CD8+ T cells from blood. These receptors were collected from a woman younger than 45 with HTLV-1-associated myelopathy (HAM/TSP).

This clonotype came up many times. This chain links TRBV2 with TRBJ2-1; TRBD1 agrees at 11 bases. The CDR3 is 16 amino acids. V trimming: 6 bases; J trimming: 9 bases; junction bases outside the gene matches: 13. In germline, CDR1 is SNHLY, CDR2 FYNNEI. The CDR3 DNA follows: TGTGCCAGCAGACAGGACAGGGGGCGGGGGTCGGGTGAGCAGTTCTTC. Translation gives CASRQDRGRGSGEQFF.

This clonotype showed up many times. The CDR3 coding sequence is TGTGCCATCAGTGAGTGGGGTTGGGAAAACATAGGCACTGAAGCTTTCTTT. It is translated as CAISEWGWENIGTEAFF. The rearrangement uses TRBV10-3 and TRBJ1-1; D uncertain. This CDR3 contains 17 residues. V lost 1 base, J lost 4 bases, and 19 bases lay in between. CDR1 and CDR2 (germline): ENHRY, SYGVKD.

The rearrangement uses TRBV10-3 and TRBJ1-1; D unresolved. The germline V gene has CDR1 ENHRY and CDR2 SYGVKD. The CDR3 is 15 amino acids. Between the trimmed V and J ends, which lost 0 bases and 4 bases, there was a span of 12 bases. CDR3 DNA sequence: TGTGCCATCAGTGAGTCCAGAGGAATGAGCACTGAAGCTTTCTTT. Its translation: CAISESRGMSTEAFF.

The V gene is TRBV4-2, the J gene TRBJ2-1, with 11 bases matching TRBD2. The J segment lost 1 base and the V segment lost 3 bases, leaving 2 bases of the junction unmatched. CDR1 and CDR2 (germline): LGHNA, YNFKEQ. The length of the CDR3 is 16 residues. CDR3 DNA: TGTGCCAGCAGCCAGTCTAGCGGGGGGTCCTACAATGAGCAGTTCTTC. Protein: CASSQSSGGSYNEQFF.

The chain employs TRBV20-1 and TRBJ1-2; D is possibly TRBD1 (6 bases). CDR3 length: 15 residues. The V gene's germline CDR1 is DFQATT and CDR2 SNEGSKA (reference sequence). The V and J ends lost 3 bases and 3 bases respectively, with 17 bases between them. The CDR3 sequence is CSASHQLAGDYGYTF. The CDR3 nucleotides are TGCAGTGCTAGTCACCAACTGGCAGGGGACTATGGCTACACCTTC.

This clonotype was seen ten or more times. This sequence joins TRBV29-1 and TRBJ1-2; tentative D call: TRBD1 (6 bases). The CDR3 length is 14 residues. V shed 5 bases and J shed 8 bases, with 21 bases lying between them. The germline gives CDR1 SQVTM, CDR2 ANQGSEA. CDR3 region: CSVPIQGYYMGYTF. The CDR3 nucleotides are TGCAGCGTTCCTATACAGGGTTACTACATGGGCTACACCTTC.

About this clonotype: The DNA is left out, because the CDR3 cannot be placed on it with certainty; the CDR3 is given as TCRdb lists it. The chain's CDR3 is CASSFYICSARDPRGRGYTF. The chain has TRBV7-3 and TRBJ1-2; the listed D gene, TRBD1, was not tested against the DNA. With termini counted, the CDR3 has 20 amino acids. The germline V gene encodes CDR1 SGHTA and CDR2 FQGTGA.

This clonotype was picked up many times. V is TRBV2 and J is TRBJ1-2, with TRBD1 matching 7 bases. Germline trimming cut 1 base from V and 2 bases from J; bases unmatched to any gene: 4. The CDR3 runs 15 residues. Germline CDR1 reads SNHLY; CDR2 reads FYNNEI. The chain's CDR3 is CASSEDWDSNYGYTF. The CDR3 DNA reads as TGTGCCAGCAGTGAAGACTGGGACAGCAACTATGGCTACACCTTC.

This clonotype was seen ten or more times. This chain uses TRBV12-3 or TRBV12-4 with TRBJ1-1; possibly TRBD1 for D (6 bases). CDR3 length: 13 amino acids. V lost 3 bases, J lost 5 bases, and 10 bases lay in between. The chain's CDR3 is CASSLGGFTEAFF. For the CDR3, the DNA is TGTGCCAGCAGTTTGGGGGGCTTTACTGAAGCTTTCTTT.

This clonotype was detected a few times. The genes are TRBV24-1 and TRBJ1-2; perhaps TRBD1 as D (6 bases). Germline CDR1 KGHDR, CDR2 SFDVKD. The CDR3 is 14 amino acids. V was trimmed by 4 bases and J by 5 bases, leaving 13 bases between them. The DNA of the CDR3 is TGTGCCACCAGTGACCGGGACAAGGGGTATGGCTACACCTTC. Amino acids: CATSDRDKGYGYTF.

The chain has TRBV7-3 and TRBJ2-2, with a tentative D call TRBD2 (6 bases). With 5 bases removed from V and 6 bases from J, the gap between germline ends came to 13 bases. CDR3 size: 14 residues. Germline CDR1 SGHTA, CDR2 FQGTGA. CDR3 protein: CASSPIGGAGELFF. The CDR3 bases are TGTGCCAGCAGCCCAATCGGAGGGGCCGGGGAGCTGTTTTTT.

CDR3 in amino acids: CASSLGENEQFF. The CDR3 bases are TGCGCCAGCAGCTTGGGGGAAAATGAGCAGTTCTTC. The chain is built from TRBV5-1 and TRBJ2-1; D remains ambiguous. The CDR3 covers 12 residues. Trimming pared 0 bases from V and 7 bases from J, leaving 5 bases between. Germline V CDR1 and CDR2: SGHRS, YFSETQ.

As regards this clonotype: A read error may explain this, as a much larger clone is one base away. The chain links TRBV9 to TRBJ2-3; perhaps D is TRBD1 or TRBD2 (6 bases each). The CDR3 length is 14 residues. In germline, CDR1 is SGDLS, CDR2 YYNGEE. CDR3 sequence (DNA): TGTGCCAGCAGCGAGGGGGGCAACACAGATAAGCAGTATTTT. Its translation: CASSEGGNTDKQYF.

There are many counts of this clonotype. The CDR3 region has the DNA TGCAGTGCTAGAGGACGACTCGCGGGGGAGGGAGATGAGCAGTTCTTC. Protein sequence: CSARGRLAGEGDEQFF. This chain uses TRBV20-1 with TRBJ2-1, with 7 bases lining up with TRBD2. The CDR3 contains 16 residues. In germline, CDR1 is DFQATT, CDR2 SNEGSKA (reference sequence). Losses at the gene ends were 1 base for V and 8 bases for J; bases not matched to a gene: 14.

At least ten counts were recorded for this clonotype. The rearrangement uses TRBV5-1 and TRBJ2-3; perhaps D is TRBD1 or TRBD2 (6 bases each). CDR3 size: 17 residues. V was cut by 4 bases and J by 1 base, with 19 bases left in between. The germline CDR1 and CDR2 sequences are SGHRS and YFSETQ. In DNA, the CDR3 is TGCGCCAGCAGCGGGGAGGAGACGGGGGCCCGCACAGATACGCAGTATTTT. Encoded protein: CASSGEETGARTDTQYF. Full variable domain (outside the CDR3, taken from reference TRBV5-1 and TRBJ2-3): KAGVTQTPRYLIKTRGQQVTLSCSPISGHRSVSWYQQTPGQGLQFLFEYFSETQRNKGNFPGRFSGRQFSNSRSEMNVSTLELGDSALYLCASSGEETGARTDTQYFGPGTRLTVL.

This clonotype was counted many times. This sequence joins TRBV6-1 and TRBJ2-4, with 7 nucleotides matching TRBD2. J gave up 9 bases and V 8 bases, and 7 bases lay outside the gene matches. The CDR3 contains 12 residues. The germline V gene encodes CDR1 MNHNS and CDR2 SASEGT. The CDR3 sequence: CASDSGGGIQYF. CDR3 sequence (DNA): TGTGCCAGCGATTCGGGGGGAGGCATTCAGTACTTC.

The table lists this clonotype with many counts. This chain uses TRBV12-3 or TRBV12-4 with TRBJ1-5, with TRBD1 matching 7 bases. The CDR3 has 16 amino acids. After removal of 4 bases from V and 3 bases from J, the junction contained 9 bases not matched to a gene. The CDR3 is CASSSMTGTDNQPQHF. The CDR3 nucleotides read TGTGCCAGCAGTTCAATGACAGGGACCGACAATCAGCCCCAGCATTTT.

This clonotype was counted at least ten times. The chain recombines TRBV9 with TRBJ1-1; 9 bases agree with TRBD1. CDR3 length: 15 amino acids. Germline CDR1 and CDR2: SGDLS and YYNGEE. V was clipped by 4 bases and J by 0 bases; unmatched bases: 4. The CDR3 coding sequence is TGTGCCAGCAGCTCGAGACAGGGGGTGAACACTGAAGCTTTCTTT. Residues: CASSSRQGVNTEAFF.

This clonotype was counted a few times. The V call is TRBV18, the J call TRBJ2-3, with D perhaps matching TRBD1 (5 bases). Germline CDR1 and CDR2: KGHSH and LQKENI. V was shortened by 4 bases and J by 6 bases, with 11 bases between the two germline ends. The CDR3 loop spans 13 amino acids. The CDR3 DNA reads as TGTGCCAGCTCACAGACAGTACCCGATACGCAGTATTTT. Its protein is CASSQTVPDTQYF.

This clonotype was picked up many times. V and J are TRBV5-1 and TRBJ2-1; D is unresolved. CDR3 size: 12 residues. V lost 0 bases to trimming and J lost 9 bases, with 7 bases between them. Germline-derived CDR1 and CDR2 are SGHRS and YFSETQ. The CDR3 DNA follows: TGCGCCAGCAGCTTGGGGACGGGTGAGCAGTTCTTC. It encodes CASSLGTGEQFF.